This paragraph covers one T cell receptor beta chain sequence. Its antigen remains unknown. This sample is part of a study of T-cell memory formation after mild COVID-19. With constant-segment primers, 5'RACE yielded cDNA libraries of TCR alpha and TCR beta that carried sample barcodes and UMIs. MiXCR was run by TCRdb on the 5' RACE reads, yielding one entry per CDR3 protein. The sample contains under 300,000 distinct CDR3 sequences, about a sixth of which appear only once. The ends lost 7 bases at V and 2 bases at J; junction bases unmatched: 10. The CDR3 is 16 residues long. Germline V gene data show CDR1 as MNHEY and CDR2 as SVGEGT. Points from the study as a whole: Contracting CD8+ clones were enriched in EMRA, CD4+ mainly in CM and EM. Clones shrinking from day 15 to 85 showed even CD4/CD8 mixes; later expanders tilted CD4+.

Sequencing used PBMCs or a T cell subset sorted from them (not recorded which). The receptor comes from a man younger than 30 who had mild COVID-19 (a few samples of this study predate the infection). Cell type and time point are not known. V usage is TRBV6-2 or TRBV6-3 and J usage is TRBJ1-5; 8 bases line up with TRBD1. CDR3 in amino acids: CASTHRTGRGNQPQHF. Here the CDR3 DNA reads TGTGCCAGCACCCACCGGACAGGGAGAGGCAATCAGCCCCAGCATTTT.